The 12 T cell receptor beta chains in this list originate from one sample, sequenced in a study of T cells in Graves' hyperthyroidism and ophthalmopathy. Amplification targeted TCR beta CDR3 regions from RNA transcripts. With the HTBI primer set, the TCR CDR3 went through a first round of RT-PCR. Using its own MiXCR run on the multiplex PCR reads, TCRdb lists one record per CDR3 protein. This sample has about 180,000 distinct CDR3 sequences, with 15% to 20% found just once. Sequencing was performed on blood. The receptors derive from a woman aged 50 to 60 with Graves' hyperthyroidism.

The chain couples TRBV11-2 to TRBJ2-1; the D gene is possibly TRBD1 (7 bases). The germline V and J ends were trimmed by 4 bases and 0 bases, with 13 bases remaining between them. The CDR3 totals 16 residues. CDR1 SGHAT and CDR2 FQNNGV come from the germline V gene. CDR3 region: CASSSRRGLSYNEQFF. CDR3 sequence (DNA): TGTGCCAGCAGCTCAAGGAGGGGGCTCTCCTACAATGAGCAGTTCTTC.

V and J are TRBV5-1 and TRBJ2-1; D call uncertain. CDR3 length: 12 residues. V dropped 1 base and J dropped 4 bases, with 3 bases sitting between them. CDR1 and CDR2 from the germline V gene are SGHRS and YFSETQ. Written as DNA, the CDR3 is TGCGCCAGCAGCTTGATGTACAATGAGCAGTTCTTC. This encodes CASSLMYNEQFF.

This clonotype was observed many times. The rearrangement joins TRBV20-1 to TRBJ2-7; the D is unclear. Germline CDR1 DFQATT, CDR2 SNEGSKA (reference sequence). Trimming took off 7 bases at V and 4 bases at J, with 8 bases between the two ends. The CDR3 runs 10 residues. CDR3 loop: CSVSQYEQYF. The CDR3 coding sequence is TGCAGTGTTAGTCAGTACGAGCAGTACTTC.

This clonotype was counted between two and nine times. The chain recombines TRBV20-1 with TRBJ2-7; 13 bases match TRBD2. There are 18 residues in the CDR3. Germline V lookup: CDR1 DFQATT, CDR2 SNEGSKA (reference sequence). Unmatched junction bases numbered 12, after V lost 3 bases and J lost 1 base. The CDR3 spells CSARGKTSGGRGSYEQYF. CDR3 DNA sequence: TGCAGTGCTAGGGGAAAGACTAGCGGGGGGAGAGGGTCCTACGAGCAGTACTTC.

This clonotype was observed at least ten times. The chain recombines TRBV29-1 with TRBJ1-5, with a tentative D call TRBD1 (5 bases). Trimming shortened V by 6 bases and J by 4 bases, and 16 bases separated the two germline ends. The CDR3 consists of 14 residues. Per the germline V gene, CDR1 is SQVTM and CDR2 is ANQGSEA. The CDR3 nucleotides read TGCAGCGTCCAACTGGGCCAGGGAAATCAGCCCCAGCATTTT. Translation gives CSVQLGQGNQPQHF.

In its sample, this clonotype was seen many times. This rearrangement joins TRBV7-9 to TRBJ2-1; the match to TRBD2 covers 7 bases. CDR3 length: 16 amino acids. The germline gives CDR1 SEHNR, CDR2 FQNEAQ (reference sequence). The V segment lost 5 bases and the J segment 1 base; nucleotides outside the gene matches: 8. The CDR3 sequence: CASSPAGGWSYNEQFF. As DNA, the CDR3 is TGTGCCAGCAGCCCCGCCGGGGGGTGGTCCTACAATGAGCAGTTCTTC.

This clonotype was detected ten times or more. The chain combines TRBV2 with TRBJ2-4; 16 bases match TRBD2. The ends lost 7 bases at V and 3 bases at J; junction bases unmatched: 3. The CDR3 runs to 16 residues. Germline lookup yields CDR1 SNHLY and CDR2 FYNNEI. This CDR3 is CASTGTSGGGKNIQYF. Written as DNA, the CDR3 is TGTGCCAGCACTGGGACTAGCGGGGGGGGCAAAAACATTCAGTACTTC. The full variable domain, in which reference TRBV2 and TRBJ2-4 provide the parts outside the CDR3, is EPEVTQTPSHQVTQMGQEVILRCVPISNHLYFYWYRQILGQKVEFLVSFYNNEISEKSEIFDDQFSVERPDGSNFTLKIRSTKLEDSAMYFCASTGTSGGGKNIQYFGAGTRLSVL.

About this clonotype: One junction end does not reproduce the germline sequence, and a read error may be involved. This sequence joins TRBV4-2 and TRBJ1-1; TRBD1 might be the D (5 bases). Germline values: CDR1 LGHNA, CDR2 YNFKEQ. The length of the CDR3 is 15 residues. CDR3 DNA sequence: TGTGCCAGCAGCCAACAGATTGCAGGGAACACTGAAGCTTCCTTT. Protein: CASSQQIAGNTEASF.

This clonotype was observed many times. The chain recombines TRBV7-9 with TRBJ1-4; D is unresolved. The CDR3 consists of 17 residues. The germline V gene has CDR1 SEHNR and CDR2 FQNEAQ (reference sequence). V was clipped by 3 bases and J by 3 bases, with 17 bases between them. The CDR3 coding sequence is TGTGCCAGCAGCTTTTTCTTAGGGTCGGCTGCTAATGAAAAACTGTTTTTT. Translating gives CASSFFLGSAANEKLFF.

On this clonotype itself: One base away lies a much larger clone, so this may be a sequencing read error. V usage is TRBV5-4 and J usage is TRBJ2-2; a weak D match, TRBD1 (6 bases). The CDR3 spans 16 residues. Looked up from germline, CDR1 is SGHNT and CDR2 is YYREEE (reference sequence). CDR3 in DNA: TGTGTCAGCAGCTTCCGGGACATTACGAACACCGGGGAGCTGTTTTTT. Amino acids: CVSSFRDITNTGELFF.

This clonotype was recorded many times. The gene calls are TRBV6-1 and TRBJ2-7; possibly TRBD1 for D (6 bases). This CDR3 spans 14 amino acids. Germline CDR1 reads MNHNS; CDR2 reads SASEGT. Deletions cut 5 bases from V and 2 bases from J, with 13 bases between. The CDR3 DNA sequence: TGTGCCAGCAGTTACACGGACAGTGCCTACGAGCAGTACTTC. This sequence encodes CASSYTDSAYEQYF.

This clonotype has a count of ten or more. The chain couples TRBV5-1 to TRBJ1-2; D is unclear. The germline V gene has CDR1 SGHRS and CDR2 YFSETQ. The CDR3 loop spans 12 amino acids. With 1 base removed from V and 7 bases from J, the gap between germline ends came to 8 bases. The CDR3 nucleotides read TGCGCCAGCAGCTTGTCGTCTTCTGGCTACACCTTC. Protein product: CASSLSSSGYTF.